Below are 5 T cell receptor beta chains sequenced from a single sample in a study of blood T cell repertoires in COVID-19. Sequenced by immunoSEQ multiplex PCR; TCRdb stores in-frame clones only, minus some. The table has under 130,000 clones, approximately 90% seen once. Input material: peripheral blood. Receptor source: a woman aged 80 or older in a cohort sampled during active COVID-19.

The V and J genes are TRBV5-4 and TRBJ2-5, with TRBD2 matching over 9 bases. The J segment lost 4 bases and the V segment lost 1 base, leaving 5 bases of the junction unmatched. The CDR3 extends over 15 amino acids. Germline CDR1 is SGHNT and CDR2 is YYREEE (reference sequence). CDR3 DNA: TGTGCCAGCAGCTTGTCTAGCGGGGTGGGAGAGACCCAGTACTTC. Its protein product is CASSLSSGVGETQYF.

V is TRBV6-5 and J is TRBJ2-1; 8 bases agree with TRBD2. The J segment lost 1 base and the V segment lost 7 bases, leaving 3 bases of the junction unmatched. Germline V gives CDR1 MNHEY, CDR2 SVGAGI. The CDR3 runs to 14 residues. CDR3 in amino acids: CASTKRGSYNEQFF. CDR3 DNA: TGTGCCAGCACTAAGCGGGGGTCCTACAATGAGCAGTTCTTC.

The genes are TRBV7-2 and TRBJ1-4; the D gene is possibly TRBD1 (5 bases). This CDR3 comprises 15 residues. In germline, CDR1 is SGHTA, CDR2 FQGNSA. Trimming cost V 5 bases and J 7 bases, with 17 bases left between them. CDR3 amino acids: CASSPWGTGGEKLFF. The DNA of the CDR3 is TGTGCCAGCAGCCCCTGGGGGACGGGGGGTGAAAAACTGTTTTTT.

CDR3 residues: CASSQETGGYTF. In nucleotides, the CDR3 is TGCGCCAGCAGCCAAGAGACAGGTGGCTACACCTTC. The rearrangement uses TRBV4-1 and TRBJ1-2; TRBD1 is a possible D gene (6 bases). Germline values: CDR1 MGHRA, CDR2 YSYEKL. Deletions cut 0 bases from V and 7 bases from J, with 6 bases between. CDR3 size: 12 residues.

The chain combines TRBV18 with TRBJ2-2, with a weak D call TRBD1 (6 bases). Looked up from germline, CDR1 is KGHSH and CDR2 is LQKENI. The CDR3 runs 16 residues. Trimming took off 2 bases at V and 4 bases at J, with 14 bases between the two ends. The CDR3 region has the DNA TGTGCCAGCTCACCAATGGGGGCCGGGTTCACCGGGGAGCTGTTTTTT. Encoded protein: CASSPMGAGFTGELFF.